This passage covers 28 T cell receptor beta chains from one sample sequenced in a study of cytomegalovirus exposure and HLA in healthy donors. Primers: 60 Vbeta forward and 13 Jbeta reverse. Assay used: immunoSEQ multiplex PCR; TCRdb lists only in-frame clones, some missing. The sample contains about 80,000 clones, approximately 60% of which appear only once. Sequenced input: PBMCs. These receptors were collected from a male donor in good health and CMV-seropositive.

J is TRBJ2-3 and V is TRBV19, with 12 bases matching TRBD1. The V and J ends lost 4 bases and 3 bases, in that order; junction bases with no gene match: 8. The germline gives CDR1 LNHDA, CDR2 SQIVND (reference sequence). CDR3 length equals 17 residues. The CDR3 sequence: CASSTGGGQGATDTQYF. The CDR3 DNA is TGTGCCAGTAGTACAGGGGGGGGACAGGGGGCTACAGATACGCAGTATTTT.

The rearrangement links TRBV4-2 to TRBJ2-7, with D maybe TRBD2 (5 bases). Germline CDR1 LGHNA, CDR2 YNFKEQ. This CDR3 spans 15 amino acids. Trimming took 0 bases from V and 3 from J, leaving 12 bases between them. The DNA of the CDR3 is TGTGCCAGCAGCCAAGATCTTGGGGAGAACTACGAGCAGTACTTC. It yields the protein CASSQDLGENYEQYF.

J is TRBJ2-7 and V is TRBV30; 9 bases are shared with TRBD1. The CDR3 totals 13 residues. J lost 3 bases, V lost 5 bases, and 5 bases had no gene match. In germline, CDR1 is GTSNPN, CDR2 SVGIG (reference sequence). As DNA, the CDR3 is TGTGCCTGGGCCGACAGGGGGATCTACGAGCAGTACTTC. Translation: CAWADRGIYEQYF.

As to this clone: The sample carries other DNA sequences with the same CDR3. The chain recombines TRBV5-4 with TRBJ2-3; 7 bases match TRBD2. The J segment lost 0 bases and the V segment lost 0 bases, leaving 1 base of the junction unmatched. The germline V gene encodes CDR1 SGHNT and CDR2 YYREEE (reference sequence). The CDR3 length is 15 residues. CDR3 region: CASSLASGSTDTQYF. The CDR3 nucleotides read TGTGCCAGCAGCTTGGCTAGCGGTAGCACAGATACGCAGTATTTT.

This clone has only one observation. V gene TRBV7-9 combines with J gene TRBJ1-5; D may be TRBD1 (5 bases). The germline gives CDR1 SEHNR, CDR2 FQNEAQ (reference sequence). The CDR3 extends over 16 amino acids. Trimming shortened V by 1 base and J by 0 bases, and 10 bases separated the two germline ends. The CDR3 nucleotides read TGTGCCAGCAGCTTAGGGGGCAAGCCTAGCAATCAGCCCCAGCATTTT. Translated, it gives CASSLGGKPSNQPQHF. The whole variable domain, remainder taken from reference TRBV7-9 and TRBJ1-5, is DTGVSQNPRHKITKRGQNVTFRCDPISEHNRLYWYRQTLGQGPEFLTYFQNEAQLEKSRLLSDRFSAERPKGSFSTLEIQRTEQGDSAMYLCASSLGGKPSNQPQHFGDGTRLSIL.

This chain links TRBV10-3 with TRBJ2-3; D gene ambiguous. Germline CDR1 and CDR2: ENHRY and SYGVKD. CDR3 size: 15 residues. The V end was cut by 8 bases, the J end by 1 base, with 16 bases between. CDR3 residues: CAIRPSTEGTDTQYF. The CDR3 DNA follows: TGTGCCATCCGACCCTCGACTGAGGGCACAGATACGCAGTATTTT.

The rearrangement joins TRBV11-3 to TRBJ2-4; 13 nucleotides match TRBD2. The trim removed 4 bases at V and 2 bases at J, leaving 11 bases unmatched. The CDR3 spans 19 residues. Looked up from germline, CDR1 is SGHNT and CDR2 is YENEEA. Here the CDR3 DNA reads TGTGCCAGCAGCTCCGGACTAGCGGGAGATCCCCTTACCAAAAACATTCAGTACTTC. The encoded protein is CASSSGLAGDPLTKNIQYF.

This clone appeared once. The chain combines TRBV7-7 with TRBJ2-1, with a tentative D call TRBD2 (6 bases). Germline V gives CDR1 SSHAT, CDR2 FNYEAQ (reference sequence). The CDR3 has 15 amino acids. Trimming pared 1 base from V and 5 bases from J, leaving 12 bases between. CDR3 coding DNA: TGTGCCAGCAGCTTAGAAGGGACTGACAACAATGAGCAGTTCTTC. It is translated as CASSLEGTDNNEQFF.

The genes are TRBV4-1 and TRBJ1-3; D is ambiguous. Germline-derived CDR1 and CDR2 are MGHRA and YSYEKL. Trimming shortened V by 1 base and J by 3 bases, and 10 bases separated the two germline ends. This CDR3 has 15 residues. The CDR3, as DNA: TGCGCCAGCAGCCAAGTCGAGTCCGTTGGAAACACCATATATTTT. Its translation is CASSQVESVGNTIYF.

The chain employs TRBV28 and TRBJ2-1, with TRBD2 matching over 14 bases. The germline V gene has CDR1 MDHEN and CDR2 SYDVKM. The trim removed 6 bases at V and 7 bases at J, leaving 5 bases unmatched. The CDR3 is 15 residues long. CDR3 sequence: CASSSGLAGVNEQFF. The CDR3 coding sequence is TGTGCCAGCAGCTCGGGACTAGCGGGGGTTAATGAGCAGTTCTTC.

This clone was seen more than once but under ten times. The J gene is TRBJ2-7, the V gene TRBV27, with 7 bases aligning to TRBD2. The CDR3 is 14 amino acids. Germline-derived CDR1 and CDR2 are MNHEY and SMNVEV (reference sequence). J lost 6 bases, V lost 2 bases, and 7 bases had no gene match. Here the CDR3 reads CASSLIWGGAEQYF. The CDR3 bases are TGTGCCAGCAGTTTAATCTGGGGGGGTGCCGAGCAGTACTTC.

The chain employs TRBV11-2 and TRBJ1-2, with a possible D match to TRBD1 (5 bases). This CDR3 contains 13 residues. CDR1 is SGHAT, CDR2 FQNNGV, per germline. V shed 6 bases and J shed 2 bases, with 10 bases lying between them. The CDR3: CASSPTGNYGYTF. The CDR3 DNA is TGTGCCAGCAGTCCAACAGGAAACTATGGCTACACCTTC.

The V call is TRBV7-6, the J call TRBJ1-4; 8 bases are a match to TRBD1. Germline V gene sequence: CDR1 SGHVS, CDR2 FNYEAQ. Germline trimming cut 6 bases from V and 10 bases from J; bases unmatched to any gene: 7. The CDR3 is 13 residues long. Here the CDR3 reads CASSATGVAKLFF. The CDR3 coding sequence is TGTGCCAGCAGTGCGACAGGGGTTGCAAAACTGTTTTTT. Full variable domain (outside the CDR3, taken from reference TRBV7-6 and TRBJ1-4): GAGVSQSPRYKVTKRGQDVALRCDPISGHVSLYWYRQALGQGPEFLTYFNYEAQQDKSGLPNDRFSAERPEGSISTLTIQRTEQRDSAMYRCASSATGVAKLFFGSGTQLSVL.

The rearrangement joins TRBV19 to TRBJ1-1; D might be TRBD1 (6 bases). Germline V CDR1 and CDR2: LNHDA, SQIVND (reference sequence). Trimming pared 6 bases from V and 1 base from J, leaving 18 bases between. The CDR3 loop spans 16 amino acids. The CDR3 DNA reads as TGTGCCAGTAGCCCCGGGACACGTACTTCGAACACTGAAGCTTTCTTT. Amino acid sequence: CASSPGTRTSNTEAFF.

The chain combines TRBV27 with TRBJ1-5, with 10 bases matching TRBD1. J gave up 8 bases and V 5 bases, and 6 bases lay outside the gene matches. Per germline, CDR1 MNHEY and CDR2 SMNVEV (reference sequence). The CDR3 is 14 amino acids. DNA for the CDR3: TGTGCCAGCAGTCCCGACAGGGGGCCAAAGCCCCAGCATTTT. Its protein is CASSPDRGPKPQHF.

This chain joins TRBV2 and TRBJ2-2; D is possibly TRBD2 (6 bases). Germline values: CDR1 SNHLY, CDR2 FYNNEI. The length of the CDR3 is 14 residues. V dropped 6 bases and J dropped 6 bases, with 14 bases sitting between them. CDR3 DNA sequence: TGTGCCAGCAGCCTTGGGTCGGGGGCCGGGGAGCTGTTTTTT. Translation gives CASSLGSGAGELFF.

Many counts were recorded for this clone. This chain connects TRBV28 to TRBJ2-6; D not resolved. Germline V gene sequence: CDR1 MDHEN, CDR2 SYDVKM. The CDR3 runs 14 residues. V lost 2 bases and J lost 6, with 8 bases in between. The CDR3 DNA sequence: TGTGCCAGCAGTTTAGGCCTCTCGGCCAACGTCCTGACTTTC. It specifies CASSLGLSANVLTF.

The rearrangement joins TRBV18 to TRBJ1-4; D remains ambiguous. The germline gives CDR1 KGHSH, CDR2 LQKENI. The CDR3 runs 16 residues. V lost 2 bases, J lost 2 bases, and 12 bases lay in between. The CDR3, as DNA: TGTGCCAGCTCACCATCCACTGCTACTACTAATGAAAAACTGTTTTTT. Residues: CASSPSTATTNEKLFF.

This clone was counted a few times. V gene TRBV28 combines with J gene TRBJ2-3; D is undetermined. This CDR3 has 16 residues. From germline, CDR1 is MDHEN and CDR2 SYDVKM. The V gene lost 5 bases and the J gene lost 9 bases, with 24 bases spanning the gap. The CDR3 reads CASSTPPGGGQDTQYF. CDR3 nucleotides: TGTGCCAGCAGTACCCCCCCGGGTGGCGGCCAAGACACGCAGTATTTT.

In this sample, this clone turned up a few times. This chain connects TRBV5-1 to TRBJ2-6, with a tentative D call TRBD2 (5 bases). Germline assignment: CDR1 SGHRS and CDR2 YFSETQ. The ends were cut back, 5 bases at V and 0 bases at J, with 12 bases in the middle. This CDR3 comprises 16 residues. CDR3 sequence reads: CASSFEGSSGANVLTF. In DNA form, the CDR3 reads TGCGCCAGCAGTTTTGAGGGTTCCTCTGGGGCCAACGTCCTGACTTTC. The variable domain in full, completed from reference TRBV5-1 and TRBJ2-6, reads KAGVTQTPRYLIKTRGQQVTLSCSPISGHRSVSWYQQTPGQGLQFLFEYFSETQRNKGNFPGRFSGRQFSNSRSEMNVSTLELGDSALYLCASSFEGSSGANVLTFGAGSRLTVL.

This sequence joins TRBV7-3 and TRBJ2-2; a possible D gene is TRBD2 (6 bases). V lost 7 bases and J lost 5, with 17 bases in between. Per the germline V gene, CDR1 is SGHTA and CDR2 is FQGTGA. This CDR3 spans 15 amino acids. CDR3 in amino acids: CASTPGGTGTGELFF. The CDR3 DNA reads TGTGCCAGCACCCCCGGGGGTACTGGGACCGGGGAGCTGTTTTTT.

The CDR3 reads CASSEFLAAPQETQYF. The CDR3 DNA reads TGTGCCAGCAGTGAATTCCTAGCGGCCCCCCAAGAGACCCAGTACTTC. The chain links TRBV6-1 to TRBJ2-5; 7 bases are shared with TRBD2. From germline, CDR1 is MNHNS and CDR2 SASEGT. V trimming: 2 bases; J trimming: 1 base; junction bases outside the gene matches: 7. CDR3 size: 16 residues.

A remark on this clone: One junction end does not reproduce the germline sequence, and a read error may be involved. The J gene is TRBJ2-1, the V gene TRBV9; the D gene is possibly TRBD1 (5 bases). The CDR3 consists of 15 residues. Germline assignment: CDR1 SGDLS and CDR2 YYNGEE. In nucleotides, the CDR3 is TGTACCAGCAGCGTAGCTGAACAGGTATTCAGTGAGCAGTTCTTC. This sequence encodes CTSSVAEQVFSEQFF.

The chain links TRBV5-1 to TRBJ2-6, with a tentative D call TRBD2 (7 bases). This CDR3 has 15 residues. The germline V and J ends were trimmed by 6 bases and 0 bases, with 10 bases remaining between them. Germline V gives CDR1 SGHRS, CDR2 YFSETQ. The CDR3 DNA follows: TGCGCCAGCAAGGGGGGGAGCTCTGGGGCCAACGTCCTGACTTTC. The encoded protein is CASKGGSSGANVLTF. The whole variable domain, remainder taken from reference TRBV5-1 and TRBJ2-6, is KAGVTQTPRYLIKTRGQQVTLSCSPISGHRSVSWYQQTPGQGLQFLFEYFSETQRNKGNFPGRFSGRQFSNSRSEMNVSTLELGDSALYLCASKGGSSGANVLTFGAGSRLTVL.

This clone was counted many times. This sequence joins TRBV5-6 and TRBJ2-1; 7 nucleotides agree with TRBD2. The CDR3 extends over 16 amino acids. Germline V gene sequence: CDR1 SGHDT, CDR2 YYEEEE. Losses at the gene ends were 0 bases for V and 6 bases for J; bases not matched to a gene: 9. Written as DNA, the CDR3 is TGTGCCAGCAGCTTGGGTCTAGGTTCGGGGGGCAATGAGCAGTTCTTC. Protein: CASSLGLGSGGNEQFF.

The chain joins TRBV28 to TRBJ1-1; 7 bases line up with TRBD1. V shed 6 bases and J 7 bases; nucleotides not matched to a gene: 14. CDR3 size: 15 residues. Looked up from germline, CDR1 is MDHEN and CDR2 is SYDVKM. The CDR3 loop is CASRVTGRTPFEAFF. DNA for the CDR3: TGTGCCAGCAGGGTGACAGGGCGCACGCCTTTTGAAGCTTTCTTT.

This clone was counted only a few times. CDR3 sequence reads: CASSPSGTGELFF. The CDR3 region has the DNA TGCGCCAGCAGCCCGTCCGGCACCGGGGAGCTGTTTTTT. The chain carries TRBV5-1 and TRBJ2-2, with D unclear. Trimming pared 4 bases from V and 4 bases from J, leaving 8 bases between. CDR1 and CDR2 from the germline V gene are SGHRS and YFSETQ. CDR3 length equals 13 residues.

In its sample, this clone was seen a few times. V and J are TRBV6-5 and TRBJ2-7; D is unresolved. The length of the CDR3 is 15 residues. CDR1 and CDR2 from the germline V gene are MNHEY and SVGAGI. V lost 2 bases, J lost 2 bases, and 13 bases lay in between. This CDR3 is CASSYRVAGTYEQYF. DNA of the CDR3: TGTGCCAGCAGTTACAGAGTAGCCGGCACCTACGAGCAGTACTTC.